This TCR beta chain was found in a study of T cell repertoires in cytomegalovirus infection. The germline gives CDR1 MDHEN, CDR2 SYDVKM. The CDR3 has 14 amino acids. The V end lost 4 bases, the J end lost 5 bases, and 15 bases lay between the germline ends. TCRdb fed the reads into MiXCR, producing one record per CDR3 protein. The table records roughly 200,000 distinct CDR3 sequences, roughly 15% of them present only once. This clonotype was seen a few times. Antigen specificity is unknown. Study-wide findings and caveats: The response measured ex vivo was dominated by TCR beta clonotypes (HLA-C-restricted and CMV-specific).

The sample was CD8+ T cells from PBMCs. The chain couples TRBV28 to TRBJ2-7, with D maybe TRBD1 (6 bases). This clonotype was sampled from a human donor in good health (CMV status not recorded). Some clones in this sample may be carry-over from other donors' samples. The CDR3 here is CASSSISGANEQYF. CDR3 nucleotides: TGTGCCAGCAGTTCGATCTCAGGGGCGAACGAGCAGTACTTC.